This T cell receptor beta chain was captured by sequencing in a study of Ad26.COV2.S vaccination and SARS-CoV-2 variants. The study, taken as a whole, reports: Overall T cell responses may have been underestimated by the analyses of TCR breadth and depth. Non-spike TCR breadth did not differ much between vaccine and placebo recipients.

As to treatment: around 19 received Ad26.COV2.S at low or high dose, single or two shots; 5 received placebo; per-sample allocation not given. Repertoires come from day 63 after the first vaccine or placebo injection. A Boston adult aged 18-55 years was the donor. V shed 3 bases and J 3 bases; nucleotides not matched to a gene: 8. The CDR3 length is 16 residues. Germline V CDR1 and CDR2: SQVTM, ANQGSEA. Profiling relied on immunoSEQ multiplex PCR, and the TCRdb table lists in-frame clones only, not all of them. The table lists 300,000 to 400,000 clones, about 89% of them singletons. Of note for this clone: Its antigen is unknown.

The chain links TRBV29-1 to TRBJ1-2, with 12 bases matching TRBD1. This receptor was identified in a person aged 18 to 65 who received the Ad26.COV2.S COVID-19 vaccine or a placebo. The starting material was peripheral blood, obtained in a trial of Ad26.COV2.S vaccine versus placebo. CDR3 sequence: CSVEGQGAAPYYGYTF. As DNA, the CDR3 is TGCAGCGTTGAGGGACAGGGGGCGGCCCCTTACTATGGCTACACCTTC.